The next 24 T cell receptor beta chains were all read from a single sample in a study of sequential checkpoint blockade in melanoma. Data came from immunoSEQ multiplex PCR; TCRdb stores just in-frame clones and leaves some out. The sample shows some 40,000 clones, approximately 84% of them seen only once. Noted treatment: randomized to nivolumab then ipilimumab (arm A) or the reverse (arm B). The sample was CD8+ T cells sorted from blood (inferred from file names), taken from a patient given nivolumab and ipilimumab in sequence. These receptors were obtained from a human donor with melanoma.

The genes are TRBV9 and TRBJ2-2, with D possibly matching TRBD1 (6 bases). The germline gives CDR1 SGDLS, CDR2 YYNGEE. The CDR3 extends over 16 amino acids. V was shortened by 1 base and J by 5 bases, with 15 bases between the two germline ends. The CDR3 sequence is CASSVLSQGSTGELFF. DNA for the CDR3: TGTGCCAGCAGCGTACTCTCGCAGGGGTCGACCGGGGAGCTGTTTTTT.

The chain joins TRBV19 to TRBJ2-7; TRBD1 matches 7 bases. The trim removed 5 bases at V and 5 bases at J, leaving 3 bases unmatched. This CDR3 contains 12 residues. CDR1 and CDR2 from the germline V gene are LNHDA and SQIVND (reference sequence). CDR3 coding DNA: TGTGCCAGTAGTCAAACAGGGGACGAGCAGTACTTC. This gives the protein CASSQTGDEQYF.

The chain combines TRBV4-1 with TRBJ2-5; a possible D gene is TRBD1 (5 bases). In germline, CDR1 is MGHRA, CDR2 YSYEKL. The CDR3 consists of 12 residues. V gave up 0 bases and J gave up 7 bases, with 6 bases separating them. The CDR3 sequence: CASSQDQGTQYF. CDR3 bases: TGCGCCAGCAGCCAAGATCAGGGGACCCAGTACTTC.

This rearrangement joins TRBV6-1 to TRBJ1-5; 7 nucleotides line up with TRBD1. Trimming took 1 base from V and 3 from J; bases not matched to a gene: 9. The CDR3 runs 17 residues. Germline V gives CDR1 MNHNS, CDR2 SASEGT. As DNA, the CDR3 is TGTGCCAGCAGTGAAGTGGGTTGGGACAGTAACAATCAGCCCCAGCATTTT. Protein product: CASSEVGWDSNNQPQHF.

The CDR3 DNA follows: TGCAGCGTTGAAGTGGGACAGGCCTACGAGCAGTACTTC. Translating gives CSVEVGQAYEQYF. The J gene is TRBJ2-7, the V gene TRBV29-1, with 8 bases matching TRBD1. The CDR3 covers 13 residues. J lost 2 bases, V lost 1 base, and 1 base had no gene match. Germline CDR1 is SQVTM and CDR2 is ANQGSEA.

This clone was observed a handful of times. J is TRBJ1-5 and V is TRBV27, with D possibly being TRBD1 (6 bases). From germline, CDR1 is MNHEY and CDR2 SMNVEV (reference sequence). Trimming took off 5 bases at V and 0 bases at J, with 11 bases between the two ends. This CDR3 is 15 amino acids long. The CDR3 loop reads CASSPWTASNQPQHF. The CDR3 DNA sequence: TGTGCCAGCAGTCCCTGGACAGCTAGCAATCAGCCCCAGCATTTT.

CDR3: CASTRRGSPSNEQFF. CDR3 DNA sequence: TGTGCCAGCACCCGCAGGGGAAGTCCGAGCAATGAGCAGTTCTTC. The chain has TRBV2 and TRBJ2-1, with a tentative D call TRBD1 (6 bases). This CDR3 has 15 residues. Trimming pared 7 bases from V and 6 bases from J, leaving 19 bases between. Germline loops: CDR1 SNHLY, CDR2 FYNNEI.

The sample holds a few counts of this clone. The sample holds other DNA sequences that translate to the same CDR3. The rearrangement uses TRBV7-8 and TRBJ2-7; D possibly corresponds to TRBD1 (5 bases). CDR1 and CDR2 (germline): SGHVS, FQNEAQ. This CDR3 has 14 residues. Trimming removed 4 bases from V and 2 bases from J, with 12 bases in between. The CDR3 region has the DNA TGTGCCAGCAGCTCCCTCGACAGCCCCTACGAGCAGTACTTC. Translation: CASSSLDSPYEQYF.

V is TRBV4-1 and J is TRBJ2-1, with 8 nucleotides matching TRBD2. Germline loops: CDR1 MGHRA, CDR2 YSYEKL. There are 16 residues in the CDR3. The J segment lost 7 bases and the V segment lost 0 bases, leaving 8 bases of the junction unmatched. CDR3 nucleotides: TGCGCCAGCAGCCAAGATCCTAGCGGGCCTACAAATGAGCAGTTCTTC. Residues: CASSQDPSGPTNEQFF.

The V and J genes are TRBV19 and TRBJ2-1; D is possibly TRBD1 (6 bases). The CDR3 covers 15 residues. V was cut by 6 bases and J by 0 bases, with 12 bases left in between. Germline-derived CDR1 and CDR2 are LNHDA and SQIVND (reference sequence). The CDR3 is CASSPGQSSYNEQFF. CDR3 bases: TGTGCCAGTAGCCCCGGACAGAGCTCCTACAATGAGCAGTTCTTC.

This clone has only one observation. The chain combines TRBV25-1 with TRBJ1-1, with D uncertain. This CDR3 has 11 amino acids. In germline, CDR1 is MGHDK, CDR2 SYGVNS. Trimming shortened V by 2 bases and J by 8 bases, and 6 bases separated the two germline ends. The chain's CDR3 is CASSENTEAFF. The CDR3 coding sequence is TGTGCCAGCAGTGAAAATACAGAAGCTTTCTTT.

For the CDR3, the DNA is TGTGCCAGCAGTTACGGGGGACAGGTGAAGTTGAATGAGCAGTTCTTC. Protein sequence: CASSYGGQVKLNEQFF. The V and J genes are TRBV6-5 and TRBJ2-1, with TRBD1 matching over 8 bases. The CDR3 covers 16 residues. Germline V lookup: CDR1 MNHEY, CDR2 SVGAGI. J was trimmed by 7 bases and V by 2 bases; bases with no gene match: 10.

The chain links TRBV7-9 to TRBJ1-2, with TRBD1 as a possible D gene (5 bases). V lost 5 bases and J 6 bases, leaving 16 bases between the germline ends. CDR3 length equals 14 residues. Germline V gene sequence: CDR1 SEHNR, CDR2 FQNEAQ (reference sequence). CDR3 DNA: TGTGCCAGCAGCCACGCAATGGACACAAATGGCTACACCTTC. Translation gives CASSHAMDTNGYTF.

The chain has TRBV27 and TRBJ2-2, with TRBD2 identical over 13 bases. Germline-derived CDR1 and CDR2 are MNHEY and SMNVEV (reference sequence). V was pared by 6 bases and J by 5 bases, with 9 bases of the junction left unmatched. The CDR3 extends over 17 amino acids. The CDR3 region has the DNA TGTGCCAGCAGCTCCGGGACTAGCGGGGTTGCGACCGGGGAGCTGTTTTTT. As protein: CASSSGTSGVATGELFF.

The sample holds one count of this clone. CDR3 DNA: TGTGCCAGCAGTTTGGGACAGCCTACCTACGAGCAGTACTTC. Translated: CASSLGQPTYEQYF. V and J are TRBV28 and TRBJ2-7; TRBD1 agrees at 7 bases. This CDR3 contains 14 residues. The J segment lost 2 bases and the V segment lost 3 bases, leaving 4 bases of the junction unmatched. Germline V gene lookup returns CDR1 MDHEN and CDR2 SYDVKM.

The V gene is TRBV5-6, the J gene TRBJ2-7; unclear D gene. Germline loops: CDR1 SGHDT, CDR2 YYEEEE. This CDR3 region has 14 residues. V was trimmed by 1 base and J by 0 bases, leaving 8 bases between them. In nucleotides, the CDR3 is TGTGCCAGCAGCTTGAGAGCAGGCTCCTACGAGCAGTACTTC. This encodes CASSLRAGSYEQYF.

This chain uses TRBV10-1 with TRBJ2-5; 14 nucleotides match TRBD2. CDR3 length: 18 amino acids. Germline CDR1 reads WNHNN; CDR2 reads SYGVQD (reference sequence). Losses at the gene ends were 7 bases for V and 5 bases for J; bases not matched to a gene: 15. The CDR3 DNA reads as TGCGCCAGCAAGGTTCTATGGACTAGCGGGAGGTCCGGGGAGACCCAGTACTTC. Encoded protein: CASKVLWTSGRSGETQYF.

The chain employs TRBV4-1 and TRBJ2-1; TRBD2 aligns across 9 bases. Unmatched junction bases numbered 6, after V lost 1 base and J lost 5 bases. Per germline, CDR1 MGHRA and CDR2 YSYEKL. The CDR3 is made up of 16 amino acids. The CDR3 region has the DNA TGCGCCAGCAGCCAAGTAACGCGGGGGGGAAACAATGAGCAGTTCTTC. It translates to CASSQVTRGGNNEQFF.

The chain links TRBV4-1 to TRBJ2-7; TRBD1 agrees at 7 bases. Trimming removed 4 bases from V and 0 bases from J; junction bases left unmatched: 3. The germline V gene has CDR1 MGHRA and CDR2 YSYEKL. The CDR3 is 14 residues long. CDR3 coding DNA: TGCGCCAGCAGCCTCCGGGACAGCTCCTACGAGCAGTACTTC. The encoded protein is CASSLRDSSYEQYF.

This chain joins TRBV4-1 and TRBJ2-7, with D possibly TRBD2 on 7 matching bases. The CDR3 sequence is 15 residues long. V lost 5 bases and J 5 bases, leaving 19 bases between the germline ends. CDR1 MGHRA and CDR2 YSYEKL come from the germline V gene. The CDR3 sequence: CASSLSLGGGDEQYF. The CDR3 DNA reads TGCGCCAGCAGCTTATCCCTAGGGGGGGGCGACGAGCAGTACTTC.

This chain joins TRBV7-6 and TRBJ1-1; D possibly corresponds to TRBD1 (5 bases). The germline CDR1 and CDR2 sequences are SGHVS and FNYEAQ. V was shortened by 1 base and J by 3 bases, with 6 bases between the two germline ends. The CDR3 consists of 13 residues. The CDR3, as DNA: TGTGCCAGCAGCTTAGAAGGGGACACTGAAGCTTTCTTT. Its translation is CASSLEGDTEAFF. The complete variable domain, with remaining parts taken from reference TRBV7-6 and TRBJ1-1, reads GAGVSQSPRYKVTKRGQDVALRCDPISGHVSLYWYRQALGQGPEFLTYFNYEAQQDKSGLPNDRFSAERPEGSISTLTIQRTEQRDSAMYRCASSLEGDTEAFFGQGTRLTVV.

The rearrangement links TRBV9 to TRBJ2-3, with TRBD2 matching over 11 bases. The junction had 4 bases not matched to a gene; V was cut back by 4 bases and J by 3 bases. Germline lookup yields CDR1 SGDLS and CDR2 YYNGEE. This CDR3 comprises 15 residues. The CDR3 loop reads CASSPRTSGTDTQYF. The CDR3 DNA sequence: TGTGCCAGCAGCCCTAGGACTAGCGGGACAGATACGCAGTATTTT.

The CDR3 protein is CSVAGTGLTDTQYF. CDR3 in DNA: TGCAGCGTGGCCGGGACAGGGCTCACAGATACGCAGTATTTT. J is TRBJ2-3 and V is TRBV29-1; 9 positions agree with TRBD1. Germline CDR1 is SQVTM and CDR2 is ANQGSEA. The CDR3 has 14 residues. The V gene end was trimmed by 6 bases and the J gene end by 2 bases; junction bases not matched to a gene: 6.

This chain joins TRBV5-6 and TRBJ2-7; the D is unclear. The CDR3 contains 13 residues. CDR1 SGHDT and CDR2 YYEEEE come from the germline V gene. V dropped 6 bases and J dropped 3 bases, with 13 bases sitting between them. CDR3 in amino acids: CASTRLPSYEQYF. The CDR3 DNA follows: TGTGCCAGCACCAGATTACCCAGCTACGAGCAGTACTTC. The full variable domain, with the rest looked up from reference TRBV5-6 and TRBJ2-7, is DAGVTQSPTHLIKTRGQQVTLRCSPKSGHDTVSWYQQALGQGPQFIFQYYEEEERQRGNFPDRFSGHQFPNYSSELNVNALLLGDSALYLCASTRLPSYEQYFGPGTRLTVT.